The sample holds a few counts of the clone carrying this TCR beta chain. Its cognate antigen is unknown. TCRdb's table, derived via immunoSEQ multiplex PCR, lists solely in-frame clones and lacks some. In the table there are roughly 300,000 clones, around 89% of which are singletons. This CDR3 region has 17 residues. In germline, CDR1 is SGHTS, CDR2 YDEGEE. V lost 3 bases, J lost 7 bases, and 16 bases stayed unmatched. Treatment given: around 19 received Ad26.COV2.S at low or high dose, single or two shots; a few received placebo; per-sample allocation not given. Day 63 after the first injection of vaccine or placebo was the sampling time. The vaccine antigen was prefusion-stabilized Wuhan SARS-CoV-2 spike. The data are from a study of Ad26.COV2.S vaccination and SARS-CoV-2 variants. The overall study: Donor was one of the participants in the Ad26.COV2.S arm of the COV1001 trial. Intramuscular Ad26.COV2.S at 5x10^10 or 1x10^11 viral particles.

General study results and limits: The study found higher spike-specific TCR breadth in vaccine than placebo recipients.

The chain combines TRBV5-8 with TRBJ2-7, with 10 bases aligning to TRBD1. This TCR came from a person aged 18 to 59 who received the Ad26.COV2.S COVID-19 vaccine or a placebo. Sequenced here: peripheral blood, sampled in a trial of Ad26.COV2.S vaccine versus placebo. The CDR3 sequence: CASSWRIPGQGWQEQYF. The DNA for the CDR3 is TGTGCCAGCAGCTGGCGAATACCGGGACAGGGGTGGCAAGAGCAGTACTTC.